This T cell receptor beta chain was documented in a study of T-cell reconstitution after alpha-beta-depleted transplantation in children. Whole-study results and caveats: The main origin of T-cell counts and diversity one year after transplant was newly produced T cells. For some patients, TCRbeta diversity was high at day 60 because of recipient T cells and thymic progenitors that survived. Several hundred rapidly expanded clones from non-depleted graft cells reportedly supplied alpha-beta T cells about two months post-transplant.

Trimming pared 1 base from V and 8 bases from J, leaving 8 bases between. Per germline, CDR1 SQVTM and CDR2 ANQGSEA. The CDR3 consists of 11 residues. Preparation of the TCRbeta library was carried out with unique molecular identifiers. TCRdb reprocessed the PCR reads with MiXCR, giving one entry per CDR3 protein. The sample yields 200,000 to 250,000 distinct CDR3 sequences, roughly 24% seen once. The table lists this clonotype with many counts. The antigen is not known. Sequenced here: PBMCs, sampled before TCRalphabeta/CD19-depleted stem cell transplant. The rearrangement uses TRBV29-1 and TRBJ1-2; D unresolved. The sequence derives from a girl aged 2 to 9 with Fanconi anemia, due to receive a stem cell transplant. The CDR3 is CSVEGVIGYTF. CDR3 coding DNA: TGCAGCGTTGAAGGGGTAATAGGCTACACCTTC.